The T cell receptor (beta chain) described here comes from a study of radiotherapy plus CTLA-4 blockade in lung cancer. The V and J ends lost 4 bases and 8 bases, in that order; junction bases with no gene match: 9. The CDR3 sequence is 16 residues long. The germline CDR1 and CDR2 sequences are SGHRS and YFSETQ. Concerning this clone: Its antigen is not identified.

Overall study findings and caveats: Radiotherapy was combined with ipilimumab, and tumor-derived TCR clones then expanded in blood. It was early blood T cell clone dynamics, with interferon-beta, that reportedly best predicted response.

Measured with immunoSEQ multiplex PCR; TCRdb has only the in-frame clones, and not every one. Of 85,000 to 130,000 clones listed, over 65% are singletons. V and J are TRBV5-1 and TRBJ1-4; 12 bases match TRBD1. This TCR came from a human donor with non-small cell lung cancer that progressed on radiotherapy plus ipilimumab. Some clones in this sample may be carry-over from other donors' samples. Here the sequenced sample was peripheral blood, taken from a patient treated with radiotherapy plus ipilimumab. The DNA of the CDR3 is TGCGCCAGCAGCCCCGGGACAGGGGGCGCGGGAGAAAAACTGTTTTTT. It specifies CASSPGTGGAGEKLFF.